Each of the 21 T cell receptor beta chains below was sequenced from the same sample in a study of OX40 agonist ivuxolimab in advanced cancers. The method was immunoSEQ multiplex PCR; TCRdb's version includes in-frame clones alone and lacks a portion of them. Here the sample spans roughly 40,000 clones, 85% to 90% being singletons. This specimen consisted of CD4+ or CD8+ T cells sorted from blood, obtained in a trial of the OX40 agonist ivuxolimab. The source of these receptors is an adult with an advanced solid tumor such as melanoma, head and neck, liver or kidney cancer.

V gene TRBV6-5 combines with J gene TRBJ2-7; 7 bases fit TRBD1. V was pared by 2 bases and J by 5 bases, with 3 bases of the junction left unmatched. Germline CDR1 is MNHEY and CDR2 is SVGAGI. The length of the CDR3 is 13 residues. The CDR3 DNA reads TGTGCCAGCAGTTACGGCAGGGGGAACGAGCAGTACTTC. Translated: CASSYGRGNEQYF.

This sequence joins TRBV7-2 and TRBJ1-1; D is possibly TRBD1 (6 bases). The length of the CDR3 is 14 residues. Trimming left V 5 bases short and J 1 base short, with 11 bases between. Germline CDR1 reads SGHTA; CDR2 reads FQGNSA. As DNA, the CDR3 is TGTGCCAGCAGCAGGGGGAGTCCGAACACTGAAGCTTTCTTT. Translation gives CASSRGSPNTEAFF.

This chain uses TRBV5-4 with TRBJ1-1; 10 bases line up with TRBD1. The CDR3 runs 14 residues. J lost 4 bases, V lost 3 bases, and 3 bases had no gene match. Germline V lookup: CDR1 SGHNT, CDR2 YYREEE (reference sequence). CDR3 sequence: CASSWDRGATEAFF. CDR3 nucleotide sequence: TGTGCCAGCAGCTGGGACAGGGGAGCCACTGAAGCTTTCTTT.

The CDR3 here is CASSIPGQGRYGYTF. CDR3 sequence (DNA): TGTGCCAGTAGTATCCCGGGACAGGGTAGATATGGCTACACCTTC. The V gene is TRBV19, the J gene TRBJ1-2; 9 bases fit TRBD1. V shed 3 bases and J 5 bases; nucleotides not matched to a gene: 7. CDR1 LNHDA and CDR2 SQIVND come from the germline V gene (reference sequence). The CDR3 loop spans 15 amino acids.

The table lists this clone with a few counts. The chain is built from TRBV6-5 and TRBJ2-3, with 7 bases matching TRBD2. The length of the CDR3 is 14 residues. The ends lost 5 bases at V and 2 bases at J; junction bases unmatched: 4. Germline V CDR1 and CDR2: MNHEY, SVGAGI. CDR3: CASSNLADTDTQYF. The CDR3, as DNA: TGTGCCAGCAGTAACCTAGCGGACACAGATACGCAGTATTTT.

This sequence joins TRBV18 and TRBJ2-1; perhaps TRBD1 as D (6 bases). Trimming removed 1 base at V and 2 bases at J, with 33 bases between. This CDR3 is 23 amino acids long. Germline CDR1 and CDR2: KGHSH and LQKENI. CDR3 sequence: CASSPRLAGTIRHAGLTYNEQFF. CDR3 sequence (DNA): TGTGCCAGCTCACCACGTTTAGCCGGGACAATAAGGCACGCCGGATTGACCTACAATGAGCAGTTCTTC.

The chain recombines TRBV7-9 with TRBJ2-5; D gene ambiguous. The V end was cut by 2 bases, the J end by 1 base, with 11 bases between. Germline V lookup: CDR1 SEHNR, CDR2 FQNEAQ (reference sequence). The CDR3 covers 15 residues. CDR3 in amino acids: CASSLYTRPQETQYF. The CDR3 DNA is TGTGCCAGCAGCTTATATACCAGACCCCAAGAGACCCAGTACTTC.

The J gene is TRBJ2-7, the V gene TRBV10-1, with a possible D match to TRBD1 (6 bases). Looked up from germline, CDR1 is WNHNN and CDR2 is SYGVQD (reference sequence). The V end lost 0 bases, the J end lost 7 bases, and 13 bases lay between the germline ends. The CDR3 covers 14 residues. The CDR3 here is CASSESARGREQYF. The CDR3 DNA reads as TGCGCCAGCAGTGAGTCGGCCAGGGGAAGGGAGCAGTACTTC.

This clone was seen once. The CDR3 nucleotides read TGTGCCAGCAGGCCGGGGCGGGACAGGAGCTTTGATGGCTACACCTTC. Translated, it gives CASRPGRDRSFDGYTF. The chain combines TRBV6-6 with TRBJ1-2; 8 positions match TRBD1. This CDR3 has 16 amino acids. Germline V gives CDR1 MNHNY, CDR2 SVGAGI (reference sequence). With 6 bases clipped from V and 6 bases from J, the junction kept 15 bases outside the gene matches.

The CDR3 DNA reads as TGTGCCAGCAGCAAACAGGAACAAGAGACCCAGTACTTC. It yields the protein CASSKQEQETQYF. V usage is TRBV6-5 and J usage is TRBJ2-5; possibly TRBD1 for D (5 bases). Germline V gene lookup returns CDR1 MNHEY and CDR2 SVGAGI. V was shortened by 6 bases and J by 2 bases, with 10 bases between the two germline ends. The CDR3 runs 13 residues.

The chain joins TRBV27 to TRBJ2-5, with 16 bases aligning to TRBD2. Germline loops: CDR1 MNHEY, CDR2 SMNVEV (reference sequence). Germline trimming cut 0 bases from V and 5 bases from J; bases unmatched to any gene: 9. This CDR3 comprises 19 residues. CDR3 residues: CASSLSPGLAGGPGETQYF. The CDR3 coding sequence is TGTGCCAGCAGTTTATCACCGGGACTAGCGGGAGGGCCGGGGGAGACCCAGTACTTC.

The genes are TRBV5-1 and TRBJ2-5, with 10 bases lining up with TRBD1. The CDR3 spans 14 residues. J lost 5 bases, V lost 6 bases, and 7 bases had no gene match. CDR1 and CDR2 (germline): SGHRS, YFSETQ. The CDR3 loop is CASIPTGGAETQYF. The CDR3 DNA follows: TGCGCCAGCATACCGACAGGGGGCGCGGAGACCCAGTACTTC.

The gene calls are TRBV6-1 and TRBJ2-3; D is uncertain. Germline-derived CDR1 and CDR2 are MNHNS and SASEGT. V lost 0 bases, J lost 6 bases, and 7 bases lay in between. The CDR3 has 13 amino acids. This CDR3 reads CASSEAQEDTQYF. The CDR3 nucleotides are TGTGCCAGCAGTGAAGCTCAGGAGGATACGCAGTATTTT.

The chain links TRBV30 to TRBJ2-3, with D perhaps matching TRBD2 (7 bases). Trimming left V 0 bases short and J 3 bases short, with 16 bases between. Germline assignment: CDR1 GTSNPN and CDR2 SVGIG (reference sequence). The CDR3 covers 16 residues. CDR3 in amino acids: CAWSVRGRAGTDTQYF. CDR3 sequence (DNA): TGTGCCTGGAGTGTAAGGGGGAGGGCCGGGACAGATACGCAGTATTTT.

This chain uses TRBV19 with TRBJ2-3, with D tentatively TRBD1 or TRBD2 (6 bases each). CDR1 is LNHDA, CDR2 SQIVND, per germline (reference sequence). The CDR3 consists of 14 residues. V dropped 4 bases and J dropped 3 bases, with 11 bases sitting between them. CDR3 sequence (DNA): TGTGCCAGTAGTACGCAGGGGACTACAGATACGCAGTATTTT. It is translated as CASSTQGTTDTQYF. The variable domain in full, with the rest retrieved from reference TRBV19 and TRBJ2-3, is DGGITQSPKYLFRKEGQNVTLSCEQNLNHDAMYWYRQDPGQGLRLIYYSQIVNDFQKGDIAEGYSVSREKKESFPLTVTSAQKNPTAFYLCASSTQGTTDTQYFGPGTRLTVL.

The chain couples TRBV7-9 to TRBJ1-6, with 11 nucleotides matching TRBD1. The germline V gene has CDR1 SEHNR and CDR2 FQNEAQ (reference sequence). V dropped 8 bases and J dropped 2; count of bases not matched to a gene: 5. CDR3 length: 16 amino acids. Written as DNA, the CDR3 is TGTGCCAGCGCCGTGGGACAGGGGGCCTATAATTCACCCCTCCACTTT. This gives the protein CASAVGQGAYNSPLHF.

This clone was detected once. The chain carries TRBV28 and TRBJ1-1, with unresolved D. Trimming pared 2 bases from V and 5 bases from J, leaving 15 bases between. The CDR3 consists of 15 residues. Looked up from germline, CDR1 is MDHEN and CDR2 is SYDVKM. CDR3 amino acids: CASSLLLGFLTEAFF. CDR3 coding DNA: TGTGCCAGCAGTTTACTGCTGGGGTTTCTGACTGAAGCTTTCTTT.

The rearrangement uses TRBV6-1 and TRBJ2-1; 10 positions match TRBD2. After removal of 3 bases from V and 6 bases from J, the junction contained 8 bases not matched to a gene. The germline V gene encodes CDR1 MNHNS and CDR2 SASEGT. There are 16 residues in the CDR3. CDR3 sequence (DNA): TGTGCCAGCAGTGACCTACTAGCGGGATTTATCAATGAGCAGTTCTTC. As protein: CASSDLLAGFINEQFF.

This sequence joins TRBV14 and TRBJ2-1; tentatively, D is TRBD1 (6 bases). Trimming stripped 4 bases from V and 8 bases from J, with 21 bases between. There are 16 residues in the CDR3. Per the germline V gene, CDR1 is SGHDN and CDR2 is FVKESK. The CDR3 loop is CASSRTLGHSRDEQFF. For the CDR3, the DNA is TGTGCCAGCAGCCGCACCCTGGGACACTCCCGGGATGAGCAGTTCTTC.

This clone is a singleton in its sample. The genes are TRBV5-6 and TRBJ1-1; TRBD1 might be the D (6 bases). V was clipped by 3 bases and J by 0 bases, with 9 bases between them. The germline gives CDR1 SGHDT, CDR2 YYEEEE. The CDR3 is made up of 14 amino acids. Here the CDR3 reads CASSSDRLNTEAFF. CDR3 DNA: TGTGCCAGCAGCTCGGACAGACTGAACACTGAAGCTTTCTTT.

The chain has TRBV19 and TRBJ1-2; 8 positions agree with TRBD1. Germline lookup yields CDR1 LNHDA and CDR2 SQIVND (reference sequence). Germline trimming cut 3 bases from V and 8 bases from J; bases unmatched to any gene: 11. CDR3 length: 15 amino acids. In DNA form, the CDR3 reads TGTGCCAGTAGTATTGATGCAGGGGGCAGCTGGGGCTACACCTTC. This codes for CASSIDAGGSWGYTF.